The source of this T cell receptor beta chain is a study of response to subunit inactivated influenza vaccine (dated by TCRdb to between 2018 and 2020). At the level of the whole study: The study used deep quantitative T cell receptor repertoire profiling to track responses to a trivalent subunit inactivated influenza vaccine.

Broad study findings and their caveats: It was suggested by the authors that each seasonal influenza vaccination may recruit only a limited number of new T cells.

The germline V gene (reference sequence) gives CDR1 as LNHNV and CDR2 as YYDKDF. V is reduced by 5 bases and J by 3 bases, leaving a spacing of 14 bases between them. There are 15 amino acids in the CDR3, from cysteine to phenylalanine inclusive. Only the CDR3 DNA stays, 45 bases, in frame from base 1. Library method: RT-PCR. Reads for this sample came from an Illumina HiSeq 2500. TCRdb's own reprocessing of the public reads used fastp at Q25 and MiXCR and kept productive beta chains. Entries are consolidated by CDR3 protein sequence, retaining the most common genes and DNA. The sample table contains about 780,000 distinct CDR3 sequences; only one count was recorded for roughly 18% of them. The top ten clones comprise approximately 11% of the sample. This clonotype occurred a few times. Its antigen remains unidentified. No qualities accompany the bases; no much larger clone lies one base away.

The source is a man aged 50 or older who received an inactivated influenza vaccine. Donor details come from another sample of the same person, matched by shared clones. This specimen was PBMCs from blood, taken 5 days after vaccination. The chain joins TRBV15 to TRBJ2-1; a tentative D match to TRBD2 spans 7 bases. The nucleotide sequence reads TGTGCCACCAGCTTCGGGGGCGGGAGCTACAATGAGCAGTTCTTC. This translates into CATSFGGGSYNEQFF.